Given below is one T cell receptor (beta chain) in context. Its antigen is as yet unknown. Regarding treatment: approximately 10-day PBMC culture with coronavirus spike peptide pools or control peptides (ViraFEST assay). After expanding antigen-specific T cells with peptide pools, ViraFEST sequenced their TCRs. The authors cultured around 1.9 million PBMCs per well with about 10 IU/ml IL-2 and approximately 10 ug/ml peptide pools. Negative selection isolated the CD4+ T cells once the cells had been cultured for less than 13 days. CDR1 and CDR2 from the germline V gene are SQVTM and ANQGSEA. The CDR3 contains 13 residues. Trimming removed 4 bases at V and 5 bases at J, with 11 bases between. Sequence data for DNA of cultured CD4+ T cells were generated by the Oncomine TCR Beta short-read assay. Via MiXCR, TCRdb re-called the PCR reads, giving one row per CDR3 protein. This table holds some 16,000 distinct CDR3 sequences, around three quarters found once.

These data belong to a study of vaccination and CD4 T cells after COVID-19. Material: CD4+ T cells from blood, cultured in vitro. The chain links TRBV29-1 to TRBJ2-2, with D possibly matching TRBD1 (5 bases). This clonotype originated in a human donor who had recovered from COVID-19. The CDR3 region has the DNA TGCAGCGTTGGACGCCCAGGGACCGGGGAGCTGTTTTTT. It is translated as CSVGRPGTGELFF.